Listed here are 15 T cell receptor beta chains from one sample, sequenced in a study of blood T cells in healthy people across ages. A second 7 to 11 cycle PCR used barcoded and J-beta primers. TCRdb reanalysed the 5' RACE reads using MiXCR and keeps one entry per CDR3 protein. The sample lists just over 1 million distinct CDR3 sequences; more than 35% were seen once. What was sequenced was blood. The receptors come from an older woman in good health.

The rearrangement uses TRBV30 and TRBJ2-7, with a tentative D call TRBD1 (6 bases). The J call may be in error: the DNA end matches TRBJ2-5 better. Germline-derived CDR1 and CDR2 are GTSNPN and SVGIG (reference sequence). The CDR3 has 13 amino acids. Here the CDR3 DNA reads TGTGCCTCGGACAGAATCAGAGGTGAGACCCAGTACTTC. It codes for CASDRIRGETQYF.

The J gene is TRBJ2-1, the V gene TRBV29-1, with 7 bases matching TRBD2. V lost 0 bases to trimming and J lost 2 bases; unmatched junction nucleotides: 7. The CDR3 contains 16 residues. CDR1 is SQVTM, CDR2 ANQGSEA, per germline. The CDR3 sequence is CSVEDRGRFPYNEQFF. DNA of the CDR3: TGCAGCGTTGAAGACCGCGGGAGATTCCCCTACAATGAGCAGTTCTTC.

The chain carries TRBV3-1 and TRBJ2-7; 12 bases align to TRBD2. This CDR3 has 20 amino acids. V was clipped by 4 bases and J by 7 bases; unmatched bases: 23. Germline V gene sequence: CDR1 LGHDT, CDR2 YNNKEL (reference sequence). The CDR3, as DNA: TGTGCCAGCAGCCCGCACCCGGGGACTAGCGGGCAATCCTCTTTTGGAGAGCAGTACTTC. It codes for CASSPHPGTSGQSSFGEQYF.

The CDR3 reads CASSQDFRGSEKLFF. CDR3 nucleotide sequence: TGTGCCAGCAGCCAAGATTTCAGAGGTAGTGAAAAACTGTTTTTT. The J gene is TRBJ1-4, the V gene TRBV3-1; the D is unclear. Germline V gene data show CDR1 as LGHDT and CDR2 as YNNKEL (reference sequence). This CDR3 contains 15 residues. V lost 0 bases to trimming and J lost 7 bases, with 12 bases between them.

V and J are TRBV6-6 and TRBJ2-7; D is possibly TRBD1 (5 bases). V lost 0 bases and J 0 bases, leaving 15 bases between the germline ends. Germline V gene data show CDR1 as MNHNY and CDR2 as SVGAGI (reference sequence). The CDR3 contains 17 residues. CDR3 nucleotide sequence: TGTGCCAGCAGTTACTCACCCTCGACAGATCTCTCCTACGAGCAGTACTTC. The encoded protein is CASSYSPSTDLSYEQYF.

This clonotype was picked up a small number of times. This chain joins TRBV20-1 and TRBJ2-1, with 11 bases aligning to TRBD2. The CDR3 spans 14 residues. Germline CDR1 and CDR2: DFQATT and SNEGSKA (reference sequence). The V gene end was trimmed by 5 bases and the J gene end by 13 bases; junction bases not matched to a gene: 13. The DNA of the CDR3 is TGCAGTGCTCCTCCGGGACTAGCGGACGCCCCCCAGTTCTTC. This gives the protein CSAPPGLADAPQFF.

The chain recombines TRBV27 with TRBJ2-2; 8 bases line up with TRBD2. Trimming removed 3 bases from V and 1 base from J; junction bases left unmatched: 4. This CDR3 has 16 residues. Germline lookup yields CDR1 MNHEY and CDR2 SMNVEV (reference sequence). CDR3 in amino acids: CASSFSAGVNTGELFF. CDR3 sequence (DNA): TGTGCCAGCAGTTTTTCAGCGGGGGTGAACACCGGGGAGCTGTTTTTT.

The rearrangement links TRBV12-5 to TRBJ2-1; D remains ambiguous. The germline V and J ends were trimmed by 1 base and 7 bases, with 5 bases remaining between them. CDR1 is LGHNT and CDR2 is FRNRAP in the germline V gene. The CDR3 runs 12 residues. CDR3 in DNA: TGTGCTAGTGGTTTGGGTCCTAATGAGCAGTTCTTC. Translated, it gives CASGLGPNEQFF. Filled out from reference TRBV12-5 and TRBJ2-1, the complete variable domain reads DARVTQTPRHKVTEMGQEVTMRCQPILGHNTVFWYRQTMMQGLELLAYFRNRAPLDDSGMPKDRFSAEMPDATLATLKIQPSEPRDSAVYFCASGLGPNEQFFGPGTRLTVL.

V gene TRBV29-1 combines with J gene TRBJ2-1; possible D gene TRBD2, 5 bases. The closer fit of TRBJ2-7 to the DNA end suggests the J call may be wrong. Germline-derived CDR1 and CDR2 are SQVTM and ANQGSEA. The CDR3 contains 14 residues. The CDR3 protein is CSVPAESSYNEQYF. The CDR3 DNA reads TGCAGCGTCCCAGCGGAAAGCTCCTACAATGAGCAGTACTTC.

The table lists this clonotype with a few counts. J is TRBJ2-3 and V is TRBV2; 8 bases line up with TRBD2. This CDR3 region has 14 residues. Germline CDR1 SNHLY, CDR2 FYNNEI. The junction had 8 bases not matched to a gene; V was cut back by 9 bases and J by 3 bases. CDR3 residues: CASLPSGSTDTQYF. The CDR3 bases are TGTGCCAGTCTTCCTAGCGGGTCAACAGATACGCAGTATTTT.

The chain links TRBV11-2 to TRBJ2-2; TRBD2 matches at 7 bases. In germline, CDR1 is SGHAT, CDR2 FQNNGV. The CDR3 consists of 16 residues. With 2 bases clipped from V and 6 bases from J, the junction kept 9 bases outside the gene matches. The CDR3: CASSLSWAGVSGELFF. The CDR3 DNA follows: TGTGCCAGCAGCTTATCCTGGGCGGGAGTGTCCGGGGAGCTGTTTTTT. The full variable domain, its missing parts supplied by reference TRBV11-2 and TRBJ2-2, is EAGVAQSPRYKIIEKRQSVAFWCNPISGHATLYWYQQILGQGPKLLIQFQNNGVVDDSQLPKDRFSAERLKGVDSTLKIQPAKLEDSAVYLCASSLSWAGVSGELFFGEGSRLTVL.

The V call is TRBV3-1, the J call TRBJ1-1, with D possibly being TRBD1 (5 bases). Deletions cut 1 base from V and 4 bases from J, with 13 bases between. CDR1 and CDR2 from the germline V gene are LGHDT and YNNKEL (reference sequence). CDR3 length: 15 residues. The CDR3 region is CASSQAEGLPTEAFF. The CDR3 region has the DNA TGTGCCAGCAGCCAAGCGGAGGGGCTTCCCACTGAAGCTTTCTTT.

The sample holds many counts of this clonotype. This chain joins TRBV12-3 or TRBV12-4 and TRBJ2-7; 10 bases agree with TRBD1. Germline trimming cut 7 bases from V and 2 bases from J; bases unmatched to any gene: 5. The CDR3 is made up of 14 amino acids. CDR3 DNA sequence: TGTGCCAGCACTAGGGACAGGGGAACCTACGAGCAGTACTTC. Protein sequence: CASTRDRGTYEQYF.

A few counts support this clonotype. The chain has TRBV27 and TRBJ2-7, with 8 bases that match TRBD1. This CDR3 is built from 14 residues. The trim removed 5 bases at V and 5 bases at J, leaving 8 bases unmatched. The germline V gene has CDR1 MNHEY and CDR2 SMNVEV (reference sequence). Here the CDR3 reads CASSPRTGSHEQYF. CDR3 nucleotide sequence: TGTGCCAGCAGTCCGAGGACAGGGTCCCACGAGCAGTACTTC.

The chain joins TRBV29-1 to TRBJ2-5, with D perhaps assigned TRBD1 or TRBD2 (6 bases each). CDR3 length: 14 amino acids. Trimming left V 6 bases short and J 5 bases short, with 19 bases between. Germline V CDR1 and CDR2: SQVTM, ANQGSEA. The CDR3 here is CSVGDGGQSETQYF. The CDR3 nucleotides read TGCAGCGTAGGGGACGGGGGACAATCGGAGACCCAGTACTTC.